Listed here are 21 T cell receptor beta chains from one sample, sequenced in a study of blood T cell repertoires in COVID-19. The table came from immunoSEQ multiplex PCR; TCRdb's copy has only in-frame clones and leaves some out. This sample has about 290,000 clones, with 89% found just once. Material for sequencing was peripheral blood. The source is a woman between 40 and 50 years old who had recovered from COVID-19.

The rearrangement joins TRBV19 to TRBJ2-3; 8 bases map to TRBD2. Germline lookup yields CDR1 LNHDA and CDR2 SQIVND (reference sequence). V trimming: 3 bases; J trimming: 4 bases; junction bases outside the gene matches: 15. This CDR3 region has 18 residues. CDR3 DNA sequence: TGTGCCAGTAGTATGTATGGCTCGGCGGGAGGTAGATCAGATACGCAGTATTTT. This codes for CASSMYGSAGGRSDTQYF.

V is TRBV7-3 and J is TRBJ2-1, with unresolved D. V lost 2 bases and J lost 0, with 11 bases in between. This CDR3 region has 16 residues. In germline, CDR1 is SGHTA, CDR2 FQGTGA. The CDR3 loop reads CASSLEAPSSYNEQFF. CDR3 sequence (DNA): TGTGCCAGCAGCTTAGAGGCCCCGAGCTCCTACAATGAGCAGTTCTTC.

The CDR3 is CASSPEGLGTYEQYF. In DNA, the CDR3 is TGTGCCAGCAGCCCCGAGGGACTTGGGACCTACGAGCAGTACTTC. This chain uses TRBV5-4 with TRBJ2-7; possibly TRBD2 for D (6 bases). Germline V gene lookup returns CDR1 SGHNT and CDR2 YYREEE (reference sequence). Trimming shortened V by 4 bases and J by 2 bases, and 16 bases separated the two germline ends. The CDR3 is 15 amino acids.

V gene TRBV19 combines with J gene TRBJ2-4; the D gene is possibly TRBD2 (5 bases). CDR3 length: 15 amino acids. Germline assignment: CDR1 LNHDA and CDR2 SQIVND (reference sequence). With 7 bases removed from V and 2 bases from J, the gap between germline ends came to 15 bases. This CDR3 is CASTDSGESKNIQYF. In DNA form, the CDR3 reads TGTGCCAGTACGGACTCCGGCGAATCCAAAAACATTCAGTACTTC.

This clone has a single count. The rearrangement joins TRBV25-1 to TRBJ2-7; 10 positions agree with TRBD1. This CDR3 region has 14 residues. J lost 7 bases, V lost 10 bases, and 13 bases had no gene match. Per germline, CDR1 MGHDK and CDR2 SYGVNS. The CDR3 nucleotides are TGTGCCACCTGTAAGACAGGGGGCTCGCGGGAGCAGTACTTC. Translating it yields CATCKTGGSREQYF.

V is TRBV29-1 and J is TRBJ2-5; D gene unclear. This CDR3 spans 13 amino acids. The V gene lost 7 bases and the J gene lost 2 bases, with 14 bases spanning the gap. Germline assignment: CDR1 SQVTM and CDR2 ANQGSEA. The CDR3 region has the DNA TGCAGCGCGGATGTGGGCACTCAAGAGACCCAGTACTTC. Protein product: CSADVGTQETQYF.

The chain combines TRBV25-1 with TRBJ2-5; D gene unclear. CDR3 length equals 14 residues. Looked up from germline, CDR1 is MGHDK and CDR2 is SYGVNS. The V and J ends lost 2 bases and 5 bases respectively, with 12 bases between them. CDR3 in amino acids: CASSEEAERETQYF. The CDR3, as DNA: TGTGCCAGCAGTGAAGAGGCGGAAAGGGAGACCCAGTACTTC.

The rearrangement links TRBV7-9 to TRBJ2-5, with D perhaps TRBD1 (6 bases). The CDR3 loop spans 15 amino acids. The V gene lost 5 bases and the J gene lost 1 base, with 14 bases spanning the gap. CDR1 is SEHNR, CDR2 FQNEAQ, per germline (reference sequence). The CDR3 DNA sequence: TGTGCCAGCAGCCCCGGACAGACTGGCCAAGAGACCCAGTACTTC. Translating gives CASSPGQTGQETQYF. Full variable domain (missing parts from reference TRBV7-9 and TRBJ2-5): DTGVSQNPRHKITKRGQNVTFRCDPISEHNRLYWYRQTLGQGPEFLTYFQNEAQLEKSRLLSDRFSAERPKGSFSTLEIQRTEQGDSAMYLCASSPGQTGQETQYFGPGTRLLVL.

In DNA form, the CDR3 reads TGTGCCAGTAGTATAGCCCCGGGGGCGGGGGCCTACAATGAGCAGTTCTTC. The encoded protein is CASSIAPGAGAYNEQFF. The chain uses TRBV19 and TRBJ2-1; perhaps TRBD2 as D (7 bases). Trimming left V 1 base short and J 2 bases short, with 15 bases between. The CDR3 runs 17 residues. Looked up from germline, CDR1 is LNHDA and CDR2 is SQIVND (reference sequence). Full variable domain (rest looked up from reference TRBV19 and TRBJ2-1): DGGITQSPKYLFRKEGQNVTLSCEQNLNHDAMYWYRQDPGQGLRLIYYSQIVNDFQKGDIAEGYSVSREKKESFPLTVTSAQKNPTAFYLCASSIAPGAGAYNEQFFGPGTRLTVL.

This clone turned up a few times. This rearrangement joins TRBV30 to TRBJ2-5, with TRBD2 identical over 9 bases. This CDR3 region has 14 residues. Germline loops: CDR1 GTSNPN, CDR2 SVGIG (reference sequence). With V trimmed by 3 bases and J by 5 bases, 7 bases remained unmatched. The CDR3 here is CAWRAGTSMETQYF. The DNA of the CDR3 is TGTGCCTGGAGGGCTGGGACTAGCATGGAGACCCAGTACTTC.

This clone was seen a single time. The V and J genes are TRBV29-1 and TRBJ1-4; weak D call: TRBD1 (5 bases). Germline V gene data show CDR1 as SQVTM and CDR2 as ANQGSEA. The CDR3 consists of 14 residues. Trimming took 2 bases from V and 11 from J, leaving 18 bases between them. This CDR3 is CSVEKETGAGKLFF. The CDR3 DNA reads as TGCAGCGTTGAAAAGGAAACAGGCGCGGGGAAACTGTTTTTT.

Written as DNA, the CDR3 is TGCGCCAGCAGCTTGGATGCGGGAGGGATCACCGGGGAGCTGTTTTTT. The encoded protein is CASSLDAGGITGELFF. The genes are TRBV5-1 and TRBJ2-2; 9 bases are shared with TRBD2. Germline loops: CDR1 SGHRS, CDR2 YFSETQ. CDR3 length: 16 amino acids. The trim removed 0 bases at V and 4 bases at J, leaving 4 bases unmatched.

V gene TRBV6-6 combines with J gene TRBJ2-3; maybe TRBD2 (5 bases). Germline V gives CDR1 MNHNY, CDR2 SVGAGI (reference sequence). The CDR3 runs to 15 residues. Trimming shortened V by 5 bases and J by 10 bases, and 22 bases separated the two germline ends. The chain's CDR3 is CASSGGGSPSAAQYF. The CDR3 region has the DNA TGTGCCAGCAGTGGCGGAGGTAGCCCCTCAGCAGCGCAGTATTTT.

The V call is TRBV7-6, the J call TRBJ2-2; 7 bases align to TRBD1. CDR3 length: 17 residues. Trimming cost V 3 bases and J 2 bases; bases outside gene matches: 9. The germline V gene encodes CDR1 SGHVS and CDR2 FNYEAQ. The CDR3 reads CASSFTFGTDNTGELFF. CDR3 sequence (DNA): TGTGCCAGCAGCTTCACCTTCGGGACAGACAACACCGGGGAGCTGTTTTTT.

The V gene is TRBV2, the J gene TRBJ1-1, with 10 bases lining up with TRBD1. This CDR3 comprises 15 residues. V lost 0 bases to trimming and J lost 3 bases; unmatched junction nucleotides: 1. Germline V gene data show CDR1 as SNHLY and CDR2 as FYNNEI. The CDR3 DNA sequence: TGTGCCAGCAGTGAAGCGGGGACAGGGGACACTGAAGCTTTCTTT. Translating gives CASSEAGTGDTEAFF.

Notes on this clone: Other DNA sequences in the sample encode the same CDR3. V and J are TRBV5-1 and TRBJ2-7; TRBD2 is a possible D gene (6 bases). V lost 0 bases to trimming and J lost 1 base, with 11 bases between them. Per germline, CDR1 SGHRS and CDR2 YFSETQ. The CDR3 is made up of 15 amino acids. The CDR3 spells CASSLVSGSSYEQYF. The CDR3 nucleotides read TGCGCCAGCAGCTTGGTCTCCGGGAGTTCCTACGAGCAGTACTTC.

This clone was counted a few times. The chain has TRBV30 and TRBJ2-2, with TRBD2 as a possible D gene (5 bases). CDR1 GTSNPN and CDR2 SVGIG come from the germline V gene (reference sequence). The CDR3 consists of 15 residues. V lost 5 bases to trimming and J lost 3 bases, with 16 bases between them. CDR3 residues: CAWAQYARDTGELFF. The CDR3 DNA sequence: TGTGCCTGGGCCCAATATGCGAGGGACACCGGGGAGCTGTTTTTT.

This clone is a singleton in its sample. The chain employs TRBV6-1 and TRBJ2-7; 12 positions match TRBD2. This CDR3 has 16 residues. The germline gives CDR1 MNHNS, CDR2 SASEGT. Trimming cost V 1 base and J 3 bases; bases outside gene matches: 4. CDR3 region: CASSEVWTSGNYEQYF. The CDR3 region has the DNA TGTGCCAGCAGTGAAGTGTGGACTAGCGGGAACTACGAGCAGTACTTC.

This clone was recorded only once. J is TRBJ1-4 and V is TRBV7-9; 8 bases match TRBD1. CDR3 size: 15 residues. The V gene end was trimmed by 8 bases and the J gene end by 3 bases; junction bases not matched to a gene: 8. Germline V gene sequence: CDR1 SEHNR, CDR2 FQNEAQ (reference sequence). This chain's CDR3 is CASGRTGTANEKLFF. For the CDR3, the DNA is TGTGCCAGCGGTCGGACAGGGACAGCTAATGAAAAACTGTTTTTT.

The genes are TRBV30 and TRBJ2-1; 7 bases align to TRBD2. V lost 5 bases and J lost 3; bases outside the gene matches: 13. CDR1 and CDR2 (germline): GTSNPN, SVGIG (reference sequence). The CDR3 is made up of 16 amino acids. CDR3 sequence: CAWGGGEGRGYNEQFF. Here the CDR3 DNA reads TGTGCCTGGGGTGGTGGGGAGGGCCGCGGCTACAATGAGCAGTTCTTC.

J is TRBJ2-1 and V is TRBV5-1; possibly TRBD2 for D (6 bases). Germline CDR1 reads SGHRS; CDR2 reads YFSETQ. The CDR3 loop spans 17 amino acids. V lost 8 bases and J 0 bases, leaving 21 bases between the germline ends. Here the CDR3 reads CASKSLGLSGSYNEQFF. The DNA of the CDR3 is TGCGCCAGTAAATCTCTAGGCCTTAGCGGCTCCTACAATGAGCAGTTCTTC. Complete variable domain (other parts from reference TRBV5-1 and TRBJ2-1): KAGVTQTPRYLIKTRGQQVTLSCSPISGHRSVSWYQQTPGQGLQFLFEYFSETQRNKGNFPGRFSGRQFSNSRSEMNVSTLELGDSALYLCASKSLGLSGSYNEQFFGPGTRLTVL.